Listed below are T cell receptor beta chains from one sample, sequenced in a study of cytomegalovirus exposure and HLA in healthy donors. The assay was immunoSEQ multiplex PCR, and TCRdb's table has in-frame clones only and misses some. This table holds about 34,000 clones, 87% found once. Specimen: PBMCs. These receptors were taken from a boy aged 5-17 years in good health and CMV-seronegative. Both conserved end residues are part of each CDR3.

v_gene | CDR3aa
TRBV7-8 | CASSFESTSYEQYF
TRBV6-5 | CASSYSTGFLKETQYF
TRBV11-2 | CASSLRDTRGEQYF
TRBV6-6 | CASRNTGGPFPQHF
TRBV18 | CASSPEYSNQPQHF
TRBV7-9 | CASRSGGTGGRATNEKLFF
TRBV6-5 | CASSYSFVGTDNEQFF
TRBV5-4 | CASSPKTGRNSPLHF
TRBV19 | CASSITGIQPQHF
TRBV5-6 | CASSWTGRRHF
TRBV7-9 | CASSPQGPNEKLFF
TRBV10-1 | CASSAGSGLPNNEQFF
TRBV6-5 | CASSYTGGGYYTF
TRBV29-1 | CSVEVNRGKKLFF
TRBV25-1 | CASSERTGGWDGYTF
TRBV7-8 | CASSLAPSGATDTQYF
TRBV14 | CASSQAGRALAKNIQYF
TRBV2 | CASIGGNTEAFF
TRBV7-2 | CASSFGQTYGQYF
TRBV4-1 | CASSQDGRLGLAGPYEQYF
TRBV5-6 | CASSRDRAAQPQHF
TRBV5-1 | CASSLLSENTEAFF
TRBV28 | CASRTPLEGGAGNYGYTF
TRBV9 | CASSVDWRGPNTGELFF
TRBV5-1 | CASSLGRTDNEQFF
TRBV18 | CASSPDMRPDKQYF
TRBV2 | CASSGLAGGTGELFF
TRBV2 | CVCLADTGELFF
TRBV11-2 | CASSLGDWYEQYF
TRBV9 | CASGPTGFGANVLTF
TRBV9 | CASSNRGGLSTDTQYF
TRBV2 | CASRGRFTDTQYF
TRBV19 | CASSPQGTGNQPQHF
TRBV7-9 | CASTLWGTGETNEKLFF
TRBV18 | CASSPSRSNEQFF
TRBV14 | CASSPFYGTGVEAFF
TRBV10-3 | CAIRERDREDLSGYTF
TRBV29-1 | CSVKERAGQGRGGGNQPQHF
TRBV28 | CASSLSGYGYTF
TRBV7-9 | CASSLAHAGPTNEKLFF
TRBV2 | CASIAEPYEQYF
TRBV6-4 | CASSDSNRGTEAFF
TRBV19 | CASSPLQAAGGYEKLFF
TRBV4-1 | CASSSTLVGEQYF
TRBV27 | CASKTGLAGESSYNEQFF
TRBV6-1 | CASSEVVESTGELFF